These 29 T cell receptor beta chains came from one sample sequenced in a study of early T cells in non-severe SARS-CoV-2 infection. MiXCR, applied by TCRdb to the 5' RACE reads, yields one record per CDR3 protein. The data hold approximately 66,000 distinct CDR3 sequences, with less than 15% observed a single time. The sequenced material came from whole blood. The receptors were gathered from an adult who was a healthcare worker with PCR-confirmed SARS-CoV-2 infection or an uninfected control (not recorded which).

This clonotype appeared many times. The chain carries TRBV14 and TRBJ2-1; 7 bases are a match to TRBD2. CDR3 length equals 16 residues. In germline, CDR1 is SGHDN, CDR2 FVKESK. The ends lost 0 bases at V and 8 bases at J; junction bases unmatched: 10. CDR3 protein: CASSQEYGGRVYEQFF. CDR3 DNA: TGTGCCAGCAGCCAAGAATACGGCGGGAGAGTCTATGAGCAGTTCTTC.

The chain couples TRBV9 to TRBJ2-1; D not certain. The CDR3 is 12 amino acids. With 2 bases removed from V and 8 bases from J, the gap between germline ends came to 8 bases. Per germline, CDR1 SGDLS and CDR2 YYNGEE. The CDR3, as DNA: TGTGCCAGCAGCGTCTCCCCGGATGAGCAGTTCTTC. It yields the protein CASSVSPDEQFF.

This clonotype has ten or more counts. DNA for the CDR3: TGCAGCATCAGTAATACGTGGGGCTACGAGCAGTACTTC. It yields the protein CSISNTWGYEQYF. The chain couples TRBV29-1 to TRBJ2-7; D not resolved. CDR3 length equals 13 residues. CDR1 and CDR2 from the germline V gene are SQVTM and ANQGSEA. V lost 8 bases and J lost 3, with 17 bases in between.

This clonotype was counted only a few times. J is TRBJ2-3 and V is TRBV12-3 or TRBV12-4; the match to TRBD2 covers 10 bases. This CDR3 is built from 15 residues. Trimming at V came to 6 bases and at J to 6 bases, leaving 9 bases not matched to a gene. CDR3 sequence (DNA): TGTGCCAGCAGCCTCTCTAGCGGGGGAGGGGATACGCAGTATTTT. It yields the protein CASSLSSGGGDTQYF.

This chain uses TRBV15 with TRBJ2-5; D not certain. Germline CDR1 and CDR2: LNHNV and YYDKDF (reference sequence). Deletions cut 5 bases from V and 1 base from J, with 8 bases between. The CDR3 loop spans 13 amino acids. CDR3 nucleotide sequence: TGTGCCACCAGCCGGGCGGCCCAAGAGACCCAGTACTTC. Its protein is CATSRAAQETQYF.

This clonotype was seen at least ten times. This chain joins TRBV7-3 and TRBJ2-2; no clear D. The CDR3 is made up of 14 amino acids. V lost 4 bases to trimming and J lost 6 bases, with 12 bases between them. Germline CDR1 SGHTA, CDR2 FQGTGA. The CDR3 sequence: CASSSSAEPGELFF. The CDR3 coding sequence is TGTGCCAGCAGCTCCTCGGCGGAGCCCGGGGAGCTGTTTTTT.

The table lists this clonotype with many counts. The chain recombines TRBV25-1 with TRBJ1-2, with 10 bases matching TRBD1. In germline, CDR1 is MGHDK, CDR2 SYGVNS. The CDR3 is 15 amino acids. V trimming: 5 bases; J trimming: 3 bases; junction bases outside the gene matches: 6. The CDR3 region has the DNA TGTGCCAGCAGTAACGCCGGGACAGGGGACTATGGCTACACCTTC. This sequence encodes CASSNAGTGDYGYTF.

This clonotype was seen more than once but under ten times. This rearrangement joins TRBV5-1 to TRBJ2-1; the D is unclear. Germline assignment: CDR1 SGHRS and CDR2 YFSETQ. V lost 4 bases and J lost 6, with 8 bases in between. The CDR3 has 12 residues. CDR3 residues: CASSEPPNEQFF. Here the CDR3 DNA reads TGCGCCAGCAGCGAGCCGCCCAATGAGCAGTTCTTC.

This clonotype was counted many times. The chain combines TRBV20-1 with TRBJ1-1, with no clear D. Between the trimmed V and J ends, which lost 5 bases and 7 bases, there was a span of 20 bases. This CDR3 has 14 residues. The germline V gene has CDR1 DFQATT and CDR2 SNEGSKA (reference sequence). CDR3: CSAEIPVLLSEAFF. CDR3 nucleotide sequence: TGCAGTGCTGAGATCCCGGTCCTCCTCAGTGAAGCTTTCTTT.

This clonotype was observed at least ten times. The genes are TRBV18 and TRBJ1-2; a weak D match, TRBD1 (6 bases). Trimming took 3 bases from V and 8 from J, leaving 10 bases between them. The CDR3 runs to 12 residues. Germline V gives CDR1 KGHSH, CDR2 LQKENI. The CDR3 reads CASSPSGDGYTF. CDR3 DNA: TGTGCCAGCTCACCTTCAGGGGACGGCTACACCTTC.

In its sample, this clonotype was seen a few times. The chain carries TRBV11-2 and TRBJ2-1, with a possible D match to TRBD2 (5 bases). The CDR3 length is 15 residues. Trimming removed 4 bases from V and 0 bases from J, with 10 bases in between. Germline loops: CDR1 SGHAT, CDR2 FQNNGV. The CDR3 coding sequence is TGTGCCAGCAGCTCGGACTCGATCTCCTACAATGAGCAGTTCTTC. Its translation: CASSSDSISYNEQFF.

This clonotype was recorded at least ten times. J is TRBJ2-1 and V is TRBV5-1; TRBD2 matches at 16 bases. The CDR3 is 18 residues long. The junction had 7 bases not matched to a gene; V was cut back by 5 bases and J by 2 bases. Per germline, CDR1 SGHRS and CDR2 YFSETQ. This CDR3 is CASRQGTSGRVPYNEQFF. The CDR3 DNA is TGCGCCAGCAGGCAGGGGACTAGCGGGAGGGTCCCCTACAATGAGCAGTTCTTC.

The chain links TRBV7-9 to TRBJ1-4; maybe TRBD1 (5 bases). Per the germline V gene, CDR1 is SEHNR and CDR2 is FQNEAQ (reference sequence). V was trimmed by 2 bases and J by 0 bases, leaving 13 bases between them. The CDR3 contains 17 residues. This chain's CDR3 is CASSLTRQTATNEKLFF. The CDR3, as DNA: TGTGCCAGCAGCTTAACCCGACAGACTGCAACTAATGAAAAACTGTTTTTT. Together with reference TRBV7-9 and TRBJ1-4, the CDR3 gives the full variable domain: DTGVSQNPRHKITKRGQNVTFRCDPISEHNRLYWYRQTLGQGPEFLTYFQNEAQLEKSRLLSDRFSAERPKGSFSTLEIQRTEQGDSAMYLCASSLTRQTATNEKLFFGSGTQLSVL.

This clonotype was observed many times. The gene calls are TRBV6-6 and TRBJ2-1; 7 nucleotides align to TRBD1. This CDR3 comprises 13 residues. Losses at the gene ends were 6 bases for V and 4 bases for J; bases not matched to a gene: 3. Germline CDR1 and CDR2: MNHNY and SVGAGI (reference sequence). Written as DNA, the CDR3 is TGTGCCAGCAGCAGGGGACAGTACAATGAGCAGTTCTTC. Translated, it gives CASSRGQYNEQFF.

This clonotype has ten or more counts. The chain joins TRBV7-6 to TRBJ2-1, with D perhaps matching TRBD1 or TRBD2 (7 bases each). Trimming removed 5 bases at V and 4 bases at J, with 15 bases between. The CDR3 loop spans 15 amino acids. Germline V lookup: CDR1 SGHVS, CDR2 FNYEAQ. CDR3 DNA: TGTGCCAGCAGCGGATTCCAGGGGGGGTACAATGAGCAGTTCTTC. Amino acid sequence: CASSGFQGGYNEQFF.

This clonotype showed up many times. This chain links TRBV6-1 with TRBJ2-3, with D tentatively TRBD2 (6 bases). Germline lookup yields CDR1 MNHNS and CDR2 SASEGT. Trimming took 2 bases from V and 2 from J, leaving 14 bases between them. This CDR3 contains 16 residues. The CDR3 here is CASSEPTSPNTDTQYF. Written as DNA, the CDR3 is TGTGCCAGCAGTGAACCCACTAGCCCTAACACAGATACGCAGTATTTT.

V usage is TRBV29-1 and J usage is TRBJ1-1; no definite D call. The germline V gene encodes CDR1 SQVTM and CDR2 ANQGSEA. This CDR3 is 16 amino acids long. Trimming took off 5 bases at V and 3 bases at J, with 22 bases between the two ends. DNA for the CDR3: TGCAGCGTTCGGAGGCAGTGGGCTCTAGTCGACACTGAAGCTTTCTTT. This translates into CSVRRQWALVDTEAFF.

This clonotype showed up many times. The CDR3 DNA reads TGTGCCAGCACCGAAGGGGGGGAGCAGTACTTC. Translation: CASTEGGEQYF. The V and J genes are TRBV6-2 or TRBV6-3 and TRBJ2-7, with D possibly called TRBD1 or TRBD2 (6 bases each). Trimming removed 7 bases from V and 7 bases from J, with 11 bases in between. The CDR3 is made up of 11 amino acids. The germline gives CDR1 MNHEY, CDR2 SVGEGT.

The chain combines TRBV29-1 with TRBJ2-1; tentatively, D is TRBD1 or TRBD2 (5 bases each). Germline V gene sequence: CDR1 SQVTM, CDR2 ANQGSEA. V lost 3 bases and J 7 bases, leaving 7 bases between the germline ends. The CDR3 length is 11 residues. In DNA form, the CDR3 reads TGCAGCGTTGAGGGGGTGAATGAGCAGTTCTTC. Its protein is CSVEGVNEQFF.

About this clonotype: One end of the junction is discordant with germline, which a read error may explain. V is TRBV18 and J is TRBJ2-2, with D tentatively TRBD1 (5 bases). Germline assignment: CDR1 KGHSH and CDR2 LQKENI. The CDR3 covers 15 residues. The CDR3 DNA follows: TGTGCCGGCTCACCGAGGACAACGAACACCGGGGAGCTGTTTTTT. Its translation is CAGSPRTTNTGELFF.

This chain links TRBV7-8 with TRBJ1-2; D ambiguous. V gave up 1 base and J gave up 0 bases, with 6 bases separating them. CDR3 length: 14 residues. Germline CDR1 reads SGHVS; CDR2 reads FQNEAQ. The CDR3 DNA sequence: TGTGCCAGCAGCTTAGGACGGACTAACTATGGCTACACCTTC. Amino acids: CASSLGRTNYGYTF.

This chain connects TRBV7-9 to TRBJ2-7; 10 bases match TRBD2. The germline gives CDR1 SEHNR, CDR2 FQNEAQ (reference sequence). The CDR3 spans 15 residues. The trim removed 3 bases at V and 7 bases at J, leaving 9 bases unmatched. CDR3 in DNA: TGTGCCAGCAGCTTTGGTAGCGGGAGGCAGGGGGAGCAGTACTTC. Protein: CASSFGSGRQGEQYF.

This clonotype was found once. The chain links TRBV5-1 to TRBJ2-7; D is unclear. CDR3 length: 14 amino acids. Trimming shortened V by 5 bases and J by 2 bases, and 14 bases separated the two germline ends. The germline gives CDR1 SGHRS, CDR2 YFSETQ. The CDR3 reads CASSPLGHTYEQYF. The DNA for the CDR3 is TGCGCCAGCAGTCCCCTCGGTCACACCTACGAGCAGTACTTC.

In its sample, this clonotype was seen many times. The rearrangement joins TRBV4-3 to TRBJ2-2, with D unresolved. V was cut by 5 bases and J by 8 bases, with 9 bases left in between. This CDR3 is 12 amino acids long. Per the germline V gene, CDR1 is LGHNA and CDR2 is YSLEER. CDR3 residues: CASSFHAGELFF. The CDR3 DNA sequence: TGCGCCAGCAGCTTCCACGCAGGGGAGCTGTTTTTT.

The table lists this clonotype with a few counts. The V gene is TRBV19, the J gene TRBJ2-7; possibly TRBD1 for D (5 bases). The germline V gene encodes CDR1 LNHDA and CDR2 SQIVND (reference sequence). This CDR3 contains 15 residues. V shed 1 base and J shed 3 bases, with 13 bases lying between them. CDR3 protein: CASSIVPDRSYEQYF. The CDR3 DNA is TGTGCCAGTAGTATAGTGCCCGACAGAAGCTACGAGCAGTACTTC.

This clonotype was seen ten or more times. This chain joins TRBV7-6 and TRBJ2-1, with 7 bases fitting TRBD2. The CDR3 loop spans 17 amino acids. J gave up 3 bases and V 2 bases, and 10 bases lay outside the gene matches. Per the germline V gene, CDR1 is SGHVS and CDR2 is FNYEAQ. The CDR3 coding sequence is TGTGCCAGCAGCTTAAGCCACGGCGGGAGTTTCTACAATGAGCAGTTCTTC. Amino acid sequence: CASSLSHGGSFYNEQFF.

The V and J genes are TRBV7-2 and TRBJ2-2, with D perhaps matching TRBD1 (6 bases). The CDR3 runs to 17 residues. Looked up from germline, CDR1 is SGHTA and CDR2 is FQGNSA. V lost 0 bases and J lost 2, with 13 bases in between. CDR3 protein: CASSLARNRANTGELFF. The CDR3 nucleotides are TGTGCCAGCAGCTTAGCGCGAAACAGGGCAAACACCGGGGAGCTGTTTTTT.

V and J are TRBV20-1 and TRBJ2-2, with D uncertain. Trimming removed 1 base at V and 0 bases at J, with 9 bases between. Germline V lookup: CDR1 DFQATT, CDR2 SNEGSKA (reference sequence). The CDR3 extends over 15 amino acids. The CDR3 region has the DNA TGCAGTGCTAGAGTCCTTCACTCGAACACCGGGGAGCTGTTTTTT. Translating gives CSARVLHSNTGELFF.

The sample holds a few counts of this clonotype. The V gene is TRBV12-5, the J gene TRBJ1-5, with 9 bases identical to TRBD1. The CDR3 is made up of 14 amino acids. V lost 5 bases to trimming and J lost 7 bases; unmatched junction nucleotides: 6. Germline CDR1 is LGHNT and CDR2 is FRNRAP. Here the CDR3 reads CASGMGQGSQPQHF. CDR3 DNA sequence: TGTGCTAGTGGTATGGGACAGGGTAGCCAGCCCCAGCATTTT.